This T cell receptor (beta chain) emerged from a study of blood T cell repertoires in COVID-19. Study details: T cells, B-cell-depleted T cells, or PBMCs provided the cDNA or gDNA that served as material.

This clone appeared once. Data came from immunoSEQ multiplex PCR; TCRdb stores just in-frame clones and leaves some out. The data show about 480,000 clones, 85% to 90% seen once. Trimming cost V 5 bases and J 8 bases; bases outside gene matches: 7. The length of the CDR3 is 15 residues. The V gene's germline CDR1 is SEHNR and CDR2 FQNEAQ (reference sequence). The origin of this receptor is a woman aged 45-59 years with COVID-19, enrolled during active disease. The sequencing input was peripheral blood. The chain has TRBV7-9 and TRBJ1-4; 11 nucleotides match TRBD1. The CDR3 sequence: CASSDRDRGREKLFF. The CDR3 DNA sequence: TGTGCCAGCAGCGATAGGGACAGGGGGAGAGAAAAACTGTTTTTT.